This entry concerns a single T cell receptor beta chain. The data originate from a study of blood T cell repertoires in COVID-19. Sequencing was performed with immunoSEQ multiplex PCR; in TCRdb, only in-frame clones are kept and a portion is missing. The data hold about 200,000 clones, with around 80% observed a single time. The CDR3 covers 17 residues. Germline-derived CDR1 and CDR2 are SEHNR and FQNEAQ (reference sequence). With V trimmed by 7 bases and J by 0 bases, 12 bases remained unmatched. The sample was peripheral blood. The source is a woman aged 55-75 years with COVID-19, enrolled during active disease. The V gene is TRBV7-9, the J gene TRBJ1-2, with TRBD1 matching over 9 bases. CDR3 region: CASTTYLGTGSNYGYTF. Written as DNA, the CDR3 is TGTGCCAGCACCACCTACCTCGGGACAGGGTCTAACTATGGCTACACCTTC.